Listed below are T cell receptor beta chains from one sample, sequenced in a study of T cell responses to AZD1222 COVID-19 vaccine. The repertoire was sequenced with immunoSEQ multiplex PCR; TCRdb's copy has only in-frame clones and lacks some. The sample consists of 150,000 to 200,000 clones, roughly 92% of them appearing once. The sample in question was peripheral blood, obtained on day 0 of AZD1222 vaccination. The receptor set was obtained from an adult in good health. CDR3s include the opening cysteine and the closing phenylalanine or tryptophan. Fields, in order: J gene, D gene, V gene, clone size, CDR3 DNA, CDR3 protein. D genes are given only for firm matches. Clone sizes are given selectively: once, few, many, or a class where the clone is expanded.

j_gene: TRBJ1-1; d_gene: -; v_gene: TRBV3-1/TRBV3-2; abundance: -; CDR3nt: TGTGCCAGCAGCCAAGACGGGGGGAGGACTGAAGCTTTCTTT; CDR3aa: CASSQDGGRTEAFF
j_gene: TRBJ1-1; d_gene: -; v_gene: TRBV7-6; abundance: -; CDR3nt: TGTGCCAGCAGCCCAAGACTGCAAGAGAACACTGAAGCTTTCTTT; CDR3aa: CASSPRLQENTEAFF
j_gene: TRBJ2-1; d_gene: -; v_gene: TRBV12-3/TRBV12-4; abundance: -; CDR3nt: TGTGCCAGCAGTTTTAGGTCGCAGGAGCAGTTCTTC; CDR3aa: CASSFRSQEQFF
j_gene: TRBJ2-6; d_gene: -; v_gene: TRBV18; abundance: -; CDR3nt: TGTGCCAGCTCACCCGTCAGAATCGACTCTGGGGCCAACGTCCTGACTTTC; CDR3aa: CASSPVRIDSGANVLTF
j_gene: TRBJ1-5; d_gene: -; v_gene: TRBV24-1; abundance: -; CDR3nt: TGTGCCACCAGTGGCAAGCCCCAGCATTTT; CDR3aa: CATSGKPQHF
j_gene: TRBJ2-2; d_gene: -; v_gene: TRBV28; abundance: -; CDR3nt: TGTGCCAGCAACCACGGAGGGGGGCGGGTCGGGGAGCTGTTTTTT; CDR3aa: CASNHGGGRVGELFF
j_gene: TRBJ2-3; d_gene: -; v_gene: TRBV7-8; abundance: -; CDR3nt: TGTGCCAGCAGCTTATTCCAGGACAGCACAGATACGCAGTATTTT; CDR3aa: CASSLFQDSTDTQYF
j_gene: TRBJ2-2; d_gene: TRBD2; v_gene: TRBV6-2/TRBV6-3; abundance: -; CDR3nt: TGTGCCAGCAGTTACCCCGGACTAGCGGGATCCACCGGGGAGCTGTTTTTT; CDR3aa: CASSYPGLAGSTGELFF
j_gene: TRBJ1-2; d_gene: -; v_gene: TRBV5-5; abundance: -; CDR3nt: TGTGCCAGCAGCTTGGGGGCGGGAAGCTATGGCTACACCTTC; CDR3aa: CASSLGAGSYGYTF
j_gene: TRBJ1-2; d_gene: TRBD1; v_gene: TRBV19; abundance: -; CDR3nt: TGTGCCAGTAGTATGGCCCCGGGACAGGGTCTAGGCTACACCTTC; CDR3aa: CASSMAPGQGLGYTF
j_gene: TRBJ1-5; d_gene: TRBD1; v_gene: TRBV27; abundance: -; CDR3nt: TGTGCCAGCAGCTTAGGACAGGGAAATCAGCCCCAGCATTTT; CDR3aa: CASSLGQGNQPQHF
j_gene: TRBJ2-2; d_gene: -; v_gene: TRBV4-2; abundance: -; CDR3nt: TGTGCCAGCAGCCGGGGATCCGGGGAGCTGTTTTTT; CDR3aa: CASSRGSGELFF
j_gene: TRBJ1-1; d_gene: -; v_gene: TRBV6-2/TRBV6-3; abundance: once; CDR3nt: TGTGCCAGCAGTTACTCCTATAGTAGCACTGAAGCTTTCTTT; CDR3aa: CASSYSYSSTEAFF
j_gene: TRBJ2-5; d_gene: -; v_gene: TRBV5-6; abundance: -; CDR3nt: TGTGCCAGCAGCTTGAAAGTGGGGGGGCCTTTCAAGACCCAGTACTTC; CDR3aa: CASSLKVGGPFKTQYF
j_gene: TRBJ2-7; d_gene: -; v_gene: TRBV6-5; abundance: -; CDR3nt: TGTGCCAGCAGACACGGGGGTTGGGAGCAGTACTTC; CDR3aa: CASRHGGWEQYF
j_gene: TRBJ2-3; d_gene: -; v_gene: TRBV30; abundance: -; CDR3nt: TGTGCCTGCGCCCCGGGCACAGATACGCAGTATTTT; CDR3aa: CACAPGTDTQYF
j_gene: TRBJ1-1; d_gene: -; v_gene: TRBV10-3; abundance: -; CDR3nt: TGTGCCATCAGAGGACAGTTGAACACTGAAGCTTTCTTT; CDR3aa: CAIRGQLNTEAFF
j_gene: TRBJ2-1; d_gene: TRBD2; v_gene: TRBV7-9; abundance: -; CDR3nt: TGTGCCAGCAGCACGGGGGGATACTTTTACAATGAGCAGTTCTTC; CDR3aa: CASSTGGYFYNEQFF
j_gene: TRBJ1-4; d_gene: -; v_gene: TRBV19; abundance: -; CDR3nt: TGTGCCAGTAGTGACGGGCCTAGGGGCGAAAAACTGTTTTTT; CDR3aa: CASSDGPRGEKLFF
j_gene: TRBJ1-2; d_gene: -; v_gene: TRBV28; abundance: -; CDR3nt: TGTGCCAGCAGGCAGGGGTTATCGGGCTACACCTTC; CDR3aa: CASRQGLSGYTF
j_gene: TRBJ2-1; d_gene: -; v_gene: TRBV11-2; abundance: -; CDR3nt: TGTGCCAGCAGCTCCTCGGGACAACCCTACAATGAGCAGTTCTTC; CDR3aa: CASSSSGQPYNEQFF
j_gene: TRBJ2-7; d_gene: TRBD1; v_gene: TRBV11-2; abundance: -; CDR3nt: TGTGCCAGCAGCCCGACAGGGGACGAGCAGTACTTC; CDR3aa: CASSPTGDEQYF
j_gene: TRBJ2-2; d_gene: TRBD1; v_gene: TRBV7-3; abundance: -; CDR3nt: TGTGCCAGCAGCTCGGGACAGGGAGTCGGGGAGCTGTTTTTT; CDR3aa: CASSSGQGVGELFF
j_gene: TRBJ2-1; d_gene: TRBD2; v_gene: TRBV4-2; abundance: once; CDR3nt: TGTGCCAGCAGCCAAGACGGGACTAGCGGAAATGAGCAGTTCTTC; CDR3aa: CASSQDGTSGNEQFF
j_gene: TRBJ1-2; d_gene: -; v_gene: TRBV6-2/TRBV6-3; abundance: -; CDR3nt: TGTGCCAGCAGTTGGGGCGCGACCGGGCGCGGCTACACCTTC; CDR3aa: CASSWGATGRGYTF